Below are 5 T cell receptor beta chains sequenced from a single sample in a study of shared clonotypes between healthy human individuals. Clones were read by immunoSEQ multiplex PCR, and TCRdb kept only the in-frame ones, dropping some. This sample yields 550,000 to 800,000 clones, of which around 90% are seen a single time; about 34% belongs to the top ten. Sequencing used memory CD8+ T cells from PBMCs. Indicated subset: CD45RO+ cells pooled with CCR7-negative TemRA cells. All receptors derive from a man younger than 35 in good health. Some clones in this sample may be carry-over from other donors' samples.

This clone was recorded once. The chain joins TRBV19 to TRBJ1-1; no firm D call. The CDR3 contains 13 residues. Trimming cost V 6 bases and J 1 base, with 9 bases left between them. Germline V gene lookup returns CDR1 LNHDA and CDR2 SQIVND (reference sequence). This CDR3 is CASSKWANTEAFF. In DNA form, the CDR3 reads TGTGCCAGTAGCAAGTGGGCGAACACTGAAGCTTTCTTT.

J is TRBJ2-7 and V is TRBV4-2; D tentatively reads TRBD1 or TRBD2 (6 bases each). Germline loops: CDR1 LGHNA, CDR2 YNFKEQ. V gave up 0 bases and J gave up 8 bases, with 8 bases separating them. CDR3 length: 12 residues. The CDR3 region is CASSQDGGKQYF. CDR3 nucleotide sequence: TGTGCCAGCAGCCAAGACGGGGGCAAGCAGTACTTC.

The genes are TRBV27 and TRBJ2-7; TRBD1 might be the D (6 bases). Trimming stripped 3 bases from V and 5 bases from J, with 11 bases between. The CDR3 totals 13 residues. Germline loops: CDR1 MNHEY, CDR2 SMNVEV (reference sequence). The CDR3: CASSLSRGNEQYF. The CDR3 region has the DNA TGTGCCAGCAGTTTGAGCAGGGGAAACGAGCAGTACTTC.

The table lists this clone with a few counts. CDR3 protein: CASSLAGSILAGGREQYF. The CDR3 coding sequence is TGCGCCAGCAGCTTGGCCGGCTCGATACTAGCGGGAGGACGCGAGCAGTACTTC. The J gene is TRBJ2-7, the V gene TRBV5-1; 12 positions agree with TRBD2. Germline CDR1 SGHRS, CDR2 YFSETQ. J was trimmed by 6 bases and V by 0 bases; bases with no gene match: 13. The CDR3 has 18 residues.

The chain is built from TRBV4-2 and TRBJ2-1; tentatively, D is TRBD2 (6 bases). CDR1 is LGHNA, CDR2 YNFKEQ, per germline. This CDR3 has 13 residues. V lost 4 bases and J 7 bases, leaving 11 bases between the germline ends. CDR3: CASSPEAGNEQFF. The CDR3 nucleotides are TGTGCCAGCAGCCCAGAGGCGGGAAATGAGCAGTTCTTC.